Presented here are 19 T cell receptor beta chains from one specimen sequenced in a study of spatial heterogeneity in lung cancer. These receptors' targets are unknown. Described time point: sample taken at primary tumor resection. Study-wide results and caveats: Counts of expanded alpha and beta TCRs within tumors tracked the tumor nonsynonymous mutation count.

TCRdb reanalysed the 5' RACE reads using MiXCR and keeps one entry per CDR3 protein. The profile shows roughly 5,800 distinct CDR3 sequences, 9.1% of them singletons. The sequenced sample was lung tumor tissue, obtained at surgery. These receptors were taken from a female donor with early-stage non-small cell lung cancer.

This clonotype was recorded at least ten times. The chain uses TRBV6-5 and TRBJ2-2; TRBD1 aligns across 11 bases. The CDR3 is 16 residues long. Germline-derived CDR1 and CDR2 are MNHEY and SVGAGI. The V gene end was trimmed by 5 bases and the J gene end by 6 bases; junction bases not matched to a gene: 8. In DNA, the CDR3 is TGTGCCAGCAGTCGTAGGACAGGGGGCTTTTCCGGGGAGCTGTTTTTT. This codes for CASSRRTGGFSGELFF.

This clonotype is judged medium-sized. The V gene is TRBV7-2, the J gene TRBJ1-1; D uncertain. The CDR3 has 13 residues. V was clipped by 4 bases and J by 0 bases, with 6 bases between them. Germline-derived CDR1 and CDR2 are SGHTA and FQGNSA. The CDR3 nucleotides read TGTGCCAGCAGCTCGACAATGAACACTGAAGCTTTCTTT. It encodes CASSSTMNTEAFF.

The chain employs TRBV27 and TRBJ2-7, with D possibly TRBD2 on 5 matching bases. Trimming shortened V by 1 base and J by 3 bases, and 10 bases separated the two germline ends. This CDR3 is 14 amino acids long. Germline V CDR1 and CDR2: MNHEY, SMNVEV (reference sequence). The CDR3 loop is CASSLLGRYYEQYF. In nucleotides, the CDR3 is TGTGCCAGCAGTTTATTGGGGAGATACTACGAGCAGTACTTC.

By proportion, this clonotype is medium-sized. The chain combines TRBV6-6 with TRBJ2-3; maybe TRBD1 (5 bases). The CDR3 extends over 18 amino acids. Germline V lookup: CDR1 MNHNY, CDR2 SVGAGI (reference sequence). V was pared by 2 bases and J by 2 bases, with 20 bases between. The CDR3 DNA follows: TGTGCCAGCAGTTACCCGACAGCGACCCTCCTGCACACAGATACGCAGTATTTT. It codes for CASSYPTATLLHTDTQYF.

This clonotype was counted at least ten times. V and J are TRBV7-2 and TRBJ2-7; D call uncertain. Looked up from germline, CDR1 is SGHTA and CDR2 is FQGNSA. CDR3 length equals 12 residues. Trimming removed 2 bases from V and 4 bases from J, with 6 bases in between. CDR3: CASSLTGYEQYF. In DNA, the CDR3 is TGTGCCAGCAGCTTAACCGGGTACGAGCAGTACTTC.

The table lists this clonotype with many counts. The chain uses TRBV6-6 and TRBJ1-6, with a tentative D call TRBD1 (5 bases). The CDR3 sequence is 16 residues long. The V gene lost 0 bases and the J gene lost 6 bases, with 12 bases spanning the gap. Germline CDR1 MNHNY, CDR2 SVGAGI (reference sequence). CDR3 in amino acids: CASSYSAGRINSPLHF. The CDR3 DNA sequence: TGTGCCAGCAGTTACTCTGCGGGGCGGATTAATTCACCCCTCCACTTT.

This clonotype was counted ten times or more. This chain connects TRBV5-1 to TRBJ2-1, with D possibly TRBD2 on 6 matching bases. The CDR3 loop spans 13 amino acids. Between the trimmed V and J ends, which lost 0 bases and 10 bases, there was a span of 11 bases. Per germline, CDR1 SGHRS and CDR2 YFSETQ. The CDR3 DNA reads TGCGCCAGCAGCTTGGGGCGGGGTGGCGAGCAGTTCTTC. Its protein is CASSLGRGGEQFF. Full variable domain (remainder filled in from reference TRBV5-1 and TRBJ2-1): KAGVTQTPRYLIKTRGQQVTLSCSPISGHRSVSWYQQTPGQGLQFLFEYFSETQRNKGNFPGRFSGRQFSNSRSEMNVSTLELGDSALYLCASSLGRGGEQFFGPGTRLTVL.

A word on this clonotype: This could be a read error, since a much larger clone is one nucleotide away. This chain links TRBV21-1 with TRBJ2-7; TRBD1, the D gene given by the table, was not confirmed from the DNA. TRBV21-1 is listed as a pseudogene. The CDR3 totals 14 residues. The DNA for the CDR3 is TGTGCCAGCTCACTCGGGACAGTGGGCTACGAGCAGTACTTC. The encoded protein is CASSLGTVGYEQYF.

By frequency in the sample, this clonotype is medium-sized (0.01 to 0.1%). The chain uses TRBV20-1 and TRBJ1-1; TRBD1 might be the D (6 bases). Trimming left V 5 bases short and J 0 bases short, with 16 bases between. The V gene's germline CDR1 is DFQATT and CDR2 SNEGSKA (reference sequence). The CDR3 covers 15 residues. The CDR3 sequence is CSAGPRTVLNTEAFF. Written as DNA, the CDR3 is TGCAGTGCTGGACCTCGGACAGTCTTGAACACTGAAGCTTTCTTT.

This clonotype is judged medium-sized. The J gene is TRBJ1-5, the V gene TRBV6-5; D gene ambiguous. The CDR3 contains 15 residues. Trimming removed 2 bases at V and 2 bases at J, with 10 bases between. The germline V gene has CDR1 MNHEY and CDR2 SVGAGI. CDR3: CASSYGGNGNQPQHF. The CDR3 DNA is TGTGCCAGCAGTTACGGTGGTAATGGCAATCAGCCCCAGCATTTT.

CDR3 in amino acids: CASSLRTGEDTQYF. The CDR3 nucleotides are TGTGCCAGCAGCTTGCGGACAGGAGAGGATACGCAGTATTTT. This rearrangement joins TRBV5-5 to TRBJ2-3; 7 nucleotides line up with TRBD1. V was clipped by 1 base and J by 6 bases; unmatched bases: 5. In germline, CDR1 is SGHKS, CDR2 YYEKEE (reference sequence). The CDR3 has 14 amino acids.

This clonotype was found a few times. This rearrangement joins TRBV5-4 to TRBJ1-4, with D maybe TRBD1 (5 bases). Trimming took off 0 bases at V and 6 bases at J, with 9 bases between the two ends. CDR3 length equals 14 residues. Germline V gives CDR1 SGHNT, CDR2 YYREEE (reference sequence). CDR3 sequence reads: CASSLDRRDEKLFF. CDR3 DNA: TGTGCCAGCAGCTTGGACAGGCGGGATGAAAAACTGTTTTTT. Based on the CDR3 plus reference TRBV5-4 and TRBJ1-4, the full variable domain is ETGVTQSPTHLIKTRGQQVTLRCSSQSGHNTVSWYQQALGQGPQFIFQYYREEENGRGNFPPRFSGLQFPNYSSELNVNALELDDSALYLCASSLDRRDEKLFFGSGTQLSVL.

In its sample, this clonotype ranks as medium-sized. The chain couples TRBV28 to TRBJ1-2; D is unclear. In germline, CDR1 is MDHEN, CDR2 SYDVKM. The CDR3 spans 13 residues. V lost 5 bases, J lost 0 bases, and 7 bases lay in between. As DNA, the CDR3 is TGTGCCAGCAGTCACAATCCTAACTATGGCTACACCTTC. Translation: CASSHNPNYGYTF.

This clonotype is judged medium-sized (0.01 to 0.1%). The V and J genes are TRBV12-2 and TRBJ1-1; TRBD1, the table's D call, was not compared with the DNA. TRBV12-2 is termed a pseudogene. There are 14 residues in the CDR3. The chain's CDR3 is CASRFCRGKTEAFF. The CDR3 region has the DNA TGTGCAAGTCGCTTCTGCAGGGGGAAGACTGAAGCTTTCTTT.

This chain uses TRBV20-1 with TRBJ2-5, with 10 bases matching TRBD2. V shed 3 bases, J shed 3 bases, and the junction held 7 bases outside the gene matches. CDR3 length equals 15 residues. CDR1 is DFQATT, CDR2 SNEGSKA, per germline (reference sequence). The CDR3 loop reads CSARDLAGAEETQYF. CDR3 nucleotide sequence: TGCAGTGCTAGGGATCTAGCGGGGGCGGAAGAGACCCAGTACTTC.

In this sample, this clonotype turned up a few times. The V and J genes are TRBV6-2 or TRBV6-3 and TRBJ1-1; possibly TRBD1 for D (5 bases). The germline CDR1 and CDR2 sequences are MNHEY and SVGEGT. The CDR3 is 14 residues long. V lost 5 bases, J lost 5 bases, and 15 bases lay in between. The CDR3 here is CASSQASGRTEAFF. The CDR3 bases are TGTGCCAGCAGTCAAGCCTCAGGGCGAACTGAAGCTTTCTTT.

Judged by abundance, this clonotype is medium-sized. The genes are TRBV29-1 and TRBJ1-1; no definite D call. This CDR3 contains 12 residues. In germline, CDR1 is SQVTM, CDR2 ANQGSEA. V shed 7 bases and J shed 7 bases, with 16 bases lying between them. CDR3 loop: CSATRGRFEAFF. DNA of the CDR3: TGCAGCGCCACGAGAGGGAGATTTGAAGCTTTCTTT.

This clonotype was seen many times. This chain links TRBV28 with TRBJ2-7; D possibly matches TRBD1 or TRBD2 (5 bases each). The CDR3 loop spans 15 amino acids. Trimming removed 4 bases at V and 3 bases at J, with 16 bases between. The germline gives CDR1 MDHEN, CDR2 SYDVKM. This chain's CDR3 is CASSYTGTSLYEQYF. CDR3 nucleotides: TGTGCCAGCAGTTACACCGGGACGTCACTCTACGAGCAGTACTTC.

Sample share makes this clonotype medium-sized. This chain uses TRBV2 with TRBJ1-6; D perhaps matches TRBD1 (6 bases). The CDR3 contains 15 residues. V shed 3 bases and J shed 6 bases, with 12 bases lying between them. Germline CDR1 and CDR2: SNHLY and FYNNEI. DNA for the CDR3: TGTGCCAGCAGTGAGGGGGGGCGTTTTAATTCACCCCTCCACTTT. Translating it yields CASSEGGRFNSPLHF.